This T cell receptor (beta chain) was sequenced in a study of T cell responses to AZD1222 COVID-19 vaccine. Trimming cost V 1 base and J 7 bases, with 14 bases left between them. Germline values: CDR1 SGHRS, CDR2 YFSETQ. This CDR3 is 15 amino acids long. Study-wide results and caveats: Females made up more of the donors, who were largely white British, and clonal diversity may have come out too low. Repertoire collection took place solely once the T cell response had peaked. CD4 TCRs covered the whole spike, strongest at regions 160-218 and 743-854.

Sequencing used immunoSEQ multiplex PCR; TCRdb keeps in-frame clones, though not all of them. The table lists over 120,000 clones, over 90% of them singletons, with roughly 3.5% in the top ten. Details on this clone: Its specificity is unknown.

This clonotype originated in an adult who received the AZD1222 COVID-19 vaccine. The chain is built from TRBV5-1 and TRBJ1-4, with D perhaps matching TRBD1 (5 bases). The sequencing used peripheral blood, collected 28 days after the second AZD1222 dose. CDR3 nucleotide sequence: TGCGCCAGCAGCTTGACCGGGACGGGAGTTGAAAAACTGTTTTTT. This encodes CASSLTGTGVEKLFF.